This T cell receptor (beta chain) is drawn from a study of T cell responses to AZD1222 COVID-19 vaccine. Sequenced by immunoSEQ multiplex PCR; TCRdb stores in-frame clones only, minus some. The data contain tens of thousands of clones, around nine tenths of them singletons. Notes on this clone: Its specificity is not known.

Overall study results and limits: With two AZD1222 doses given, Spike-specific TCR breadth and depth both rose. Seropositivity was recorded at baseline in only 6 or 7 AZD1222 recipients. Targeting of unmutated variant regions was reportedly seen in nearly half of spike-specific TCRs. Clonal diversity was possibly underestimated; the donors were predominantly white British and more often female.

Sequencing was performed on peripheral blood, taken on day 0 of MenACWY control vaccination. This clonotype was obtained from an adult in good health.

CDR3 protein: CASSPSHQETQYF. The CDR3 DNA follows: TGTGCCAGCTCACCTAGCCACCAAGAGACCCAGTACTTC. The chain joins TRBV18 to TRBJ2-5; D remains ambiguous. This CDR3 spans 13 amino acids. The germline V gene encodes CDR1 KGHSH and CDR2 LQKENI. Between the trimmed V and J ends, which lost 3 bases and 0 bases, there was a span of 5 bases. Based on the CDR3 plus reference TRBV18 and TRBJ2-5, the full variable domain is NAGVMQNPRHLVRRRGQEARLRCSPMKGHSHVYWYRQLPEEGLKFMVYLQKENIIDESGMPKERFSAEFPKEGPSILRIQQVVRGDSAAYFCASSPSHQETQYFGPGTRLLVL.